This TCR beta chain was obtained from a study of regulatory T cells in long-lasting Graves disease. Study-level results: Gene preferences differed: TRBV28, TRBJ1-2, TRBJ2-5 in persistent cases.

Arm-PCR with iRepertoire HTBI primers amplified the CDR3 regions for these TCR beta libraries. TCRdb itself ran the multiplex PCR reads through MiXCR, one entry per CDR3 protein. The sample contains approximately 440,000 distinct CDR3 sequences, 15% to 20% of which appear only once. The time point: newly diagnosed GD, antithyroid drugs for less than 3 months. The TCR library was made from RNA that had been extracted from PBMCs in TRIzol. The CDR3 runs 14 residues. Between the trimmed V and J ends, which lost 4 bases and 3 bases, there was a span of 11 bases. The germline V gene has CDR1 MDHEN and CDR2 SYDVKM. This clonotype has ten or more counts. Antigen specificity is unknown. The sample also formed part of further work on T cells in Graves' hyperthyroidism and ophthalmopathy. That work states: Not enrolled were patients with uncontrolled infection, other autoimmune disease, pregnancy or lactation.

The sample here was peripheral blood mononuclear cells (PBMCs), taken at new diagnosis, from a patient treated with antithyroid drugs. This receptor was identified in a middle-aged man with Graves disease. This chain connects TRBV28 to TRBJ2-3; TRBD1 is a possible D gene (5 bases). CDR3 amino acids: CASSSWGSTDTQYF. The CDR3 coding sequence is TGTGCCAGCAGTTCTTGGGGCAGTACAGATACGCAGTATTTT. Full variable domain (missing parts from reference TRBV28 and TRBJ2-3): DVKVTQSSRYLVKRTGEKVFLECVQDMDHENMFWYRQDPGLGLRLIYFSYDVKMKEKGDIPEGYSVSREKKERFSLILESASTNQTSMYLCASSSWGSTDTQYFGPGTRLTVL.